The present T cell receptor (beta chain) was sequenced within a study of Ad26.COV2.S vaccination and SARS-CoV-2 variants. The sample's treatment: some 20 received Ad26.COV2.S at low or high dose, single or two shots; several received placebo; per-sample allocation not given. On day 63 after the first injection, vaccine and placebo recipients gave samples. CDR3 size: 16 residues. Germline V gene data show CDR1 as LGHDT and CDR2 as YNNKEL (reference sequence). J gave up 7 bases and V 0 bases, and 5 bases lay outside the gene matches. Produced via immunoSEQ multiplex PCR; TCRdb's table is partial and in-frame only. In the table there are about 680,000 clones, more than 70% of which are singletons.

The sequence came from a person aged 18-65 years who received the Ad26.COV2.S COVID-19 vaccine or a placebo. The chain couples TRBV3-1 (or the pseudogene TRBV3-2) to TRBJ2-1; 11 nucleotides line up with TRBD2. Sequenced here: peripheral blood, sampled in a trial of Ad26.COV2.S vaccine versus placebo. CDR3 in DNA: TGTGCCAGCAGCCAAGATAGACTAGCGGGGTGGAATGAGCAGTTCTTC. Protein sequence: CASSQDRLAGWNEQFF.